The 17 T cell receptor beta chains below were found in one sample sequenced in a study of blood T cell repertoires in COVID-19 (dated by TCRdb to 2018 to 2021). Library method: the immunoSEQ multiplex PCR assay. TCRdb's version of the immuneACCESS table is confined to in-frame rearrangements and falls short of the full clone set. An unresolved V gene accounts for under half of the shortfall where checked; the remainder is of unknown origin. This sample comprises about 140,000 clones, roughly four fifths of them detected only once. The top ten hold about 9.4% of the sample. The specimen was peripheral blood. The origin of the receptors is a woman aged 45-60 years with active or convalescent COVID-19.

V usage is TRBV7-2 and J usage is TRBJ1-4, with D possibly matching TRBD1 (5 bases). CDR1 is SGHTA, CDR2 FQGNSA, per germline. The CDR3 runs 16 residues. V was clipped by 6 bases and J by 3 bases, with 17 bases between them. The CDR3 region has the DNA TGTGCCAGCAGTTTGGGGGGGAGACAGCCTAATGAAAAACTGTTTTTT. Translating gives CASSLGGRQPNEKLFF. The full variable domain, completed using reference TRBV7-2 and TRBJ1-4, is GAGVSQSPSNKVTEKGKDVELRCDPISGHTALYWYRQSLGQGLEFLIYFQGNSAPDKSGLPSDRFSAERTGGSVSTLTIQRTQQEDSAVYLCASSLGGRQPNEKLFFGSGTQLSVL.

The rearrangement uses TRBV6-2 or TRBV6-3 and TRBJ1-1; D call uncertain. CDR1 MNHEY and CDR2 SVGEGT come from the germline V gene. Trimming took off 0 bases at V and 14 bases at J, with 16 bases between the two ends. The CDR3 contains 13 residues. CDR3: CASSYSELPRGFF. As DNA, the CDR3 is TGTGCCAGCAGTTACTCGGAGCTGCCCCGAGGCTTCTTT.

The rearrangement uses TRBV5-6 and TRBJ2-1, with a weak D call TRBD1 (5 bases). V was pared by 0 bases and J by 9 bases, with 19 bases between. The CDR3 length is 16 residues. Germline V gene sequence: CDR1 SGHDT, CDR2 YYEEEE. The DNA for the CDR3 is TGTGCCAGCAGCTTGGGCCCGGGCCATAGGGGTAGTGAGCAGTTCTTC. This codes for CASSLGPGHRGSEQFF.

CDR3 loop: CASSGTLATNEKLFF. In DNA, the CDR3 is TGTGCCAGCAGCGGGACACTTGCAACTAATGAAAAACTGTTTTTT. V gene TRBV9 combines with J gene TRBJ1-4; D perhaps matches TRBD1 (5 bases). The V gene's germline CDR1 is SGDLS and CDR2 YYNGEE. The CDR3 is 15 amino acids. V was trimmed by 3 bases and J by 0 bases, leaving 9 bases between them.

The V call is TRBV27, the J call TRBJ2-1; 13 nucleotides agree with TRBD2. Per the germline V gene, CDR1 is MNHEY and CDR2 is SMNVEV (reference sequence). The CDR3 extends over 16 amino acids. V gave up 0 bases and J gave up 14 bases; unmatched junction bases: 10. The CDR3 sequence is CASSLSGTSGALRKFF. CDR3 in DNA: TGTGCCAGCAGTTTATCCGGGACTAGCGGGGCCCTACGAAAGTTCTTC.

The rearrangement links TRBV28 to TRBJ1-2; D not resolved. Germline values: CDR1 MDHEN, CDR2 SYDVKM. V was cut by 5 bases and J by 0 bases, with 10 bases left in between. This CDR3 contains 14 residues. CDR3: CASSRQRTNYGYTF. As DNA, the CDR3 is TGTGCCAGCAGTCGACAACGCACTAACTATGGCTACACCTTC.

The CDR3, as DNA: TGTGCCAGCAGTGCCCCCACGGGACTTTCCTACGAGCAGTACTTC. Translating gives CASSAPTGLSYEQYF. The chain uses TRBV28 and TRBJ2-7, with a tentative D call TRBD2 (6 bases). The CDR3 runs to 15 residues. From germline, CDR1 is MDHEN and CDR2 SYDVKM. Trimming removed 5 bases from V and 1 base from J, with 15 bases in between.

This clone was seen once. The chain has TRBV7-2 and TRBJ2-7, with TRBD2 identical over 9 bases. Germline loops: CDR1 SGHTA, CDR2 FQGNSA. The CDR3 extends over 15 amino acids. With V trimmed by 0 bases and J by 5 bases, 5 bases remained unmatched. CDR3 sequence reads: CASSLASGSVDEQYF. CDR3 DNA sequence: TGTGCCAGCAGCTTAGCTAGCGGGAGTGTCGACGAGCAGTACTTC.

The gene calls are TRBV6-6 and TRBJ1-2; weak D call: TRBD1 (5 bases). Germline CDR1 MNHNY, CDR2 SVGAGI (reference sequence). V lost 5 bases to trimming and J lost 6 bases, with 19 bases between them. This CDR3 region has 15 residues. The CDR3 nucleotides are TGTGCCAGCAGTCAGGTCCGCGGGGCTCTCGATGGCTACACCTTC. This codes for CASSQVRGALDGYTF.

V and J are TRBV7-3 and TRBJ2-2, with 14 bases matching TRBD2. This CDR3 spans 18 amino acids. V dropped 4 bases and J dropped 2; count of bases not matched to a gene: 6. Germline CDR1 is SGHTA and CDR2 is FQGTGA. The CDR3 coding sequence is TGTGCCAGCAGCTACATAGGACTAGCGGGGGGCAACACCGGGGAGCTGTTTTTT. This codes for CASSYIGLAGGNTGELFF. Supplemented by reference TRBV7-3 and TRBJ2-2, the full variable domain reads GAGVSQTPSNKVTEKGKYVELRCDPISGHTALYWYRQSLGQGPEFLIYFQGTGAADDSGLPNDRFFAVRPEGSVSTLKIQRTERGDSAVYLCASSYIGLAGGNTGELFFGEGSRLTVL.

This chain joins TRBV19 and TRBJ1-5, with a tentative D call TRBD1 (5 bases). Per the germline V gene, CDR1 is LNHDA and CDR2 is SQIVND (reference sequence). Between the trimmed V and J ends, which lost 8 bases and 6 bases, there was a span of 11 bases. This CDR3 spans 12 amino acids. The CDR3 spells CASGGSGQPQHF. The CDR3 nucleotides are TGTGCCAGTGGGGGGTCGGGTCAGCCCCAGCATTTT.

The rearrangement uses TRBV12-2 and TRBJ1-3. TRBV12-2 is a known pseudogene. The CDR3 is made up of 16 amino acids. The CDR3 region is CASRSGGRQVGNTIYF. The CDR3, as DNA: TGTGCAAGTCGCTCAGGCGGGCGGCAGGTGGGAAACACCATATATTTT.

The chain is built from TRBV9 and TRBJ2-1; 8 bases are shared with TRBD2. The CDR3 has 15 residues. V gave up 4 bases and J gave up 0 bases; unmatched junction bases: 3. Germline CDR1 SGDLS, CDR2 YYNGEE. CDR3 protein: CASSSSGSSYNEQFF. DNA for the CDR3: TGTGCCAGCAGCTCAAGCGGGAGCTCCTACAATGAGCAGTTCTTC.

This sequence joins TRBV10-3 and TRBJ1-1; D is ambiguous. The CDR3 covers 14 residues. The germline V gene encodes CDR1 ENHRY and CDR2 SYGVKD. The V end lost 2 bases, the J end lost 6 bases, and 13 bases lay between the germline ends. This chain's CDR3 is CAISEVRRGPEAFF. DNA of the CDR3: TGTGCCATCAGTGAGGTCAGGAGAGGGCCTGAAGCTTTCTTT.

The chain combines TRBV28 with TRBJ2-1; D might be TRBD1 (6 bases). The ends were cut back, 2 bases at V and 8 bases at J, with 19 bases in the middle. Germline-derived CDR1 and CDR2 are MDHEN and SYDVKM. This CDR3 comprises 16 residues. This CDR3 is CASSLAGANTGYEQFF. The CDR3 nucleotides read TGTGCCAGCAGTTTAGCAGGGGCCAACACAGGCTATGAGCAGTTCTTC.

The J gene is TRBJ2-3, the V gene TRBV7-2, with a weak D call TRBD2 (5 bases). Germline V gene sequence: CDR1 SGHTA, CDR2 FQGNSA. V was pared by 5 bases and J by 2 bases, with 14 bases between. The length of the CDR3 is 15 residues. The CDR3 DNA sequence: TGTGCCAGCAGCCTAGGACTGCCTAACACAGATACGCAGTATTTT. It translates to CASSLGLPNTDTQYF.

This clone was detected only once. The chain joins TRBV28 to TRBJ1-1, with 9 bases aligning to TRBD1. The junction had 11 bases not matched to a gene; V was cut back by 5 bases and J by 10 bases. The CDR3 covers 14 residues. Germline V gene sequence: CDR1 MDHEN, CDR2 SYDVKM. In DNA form, the CDR3 reads TGTGCCAGCAGTCCAACTTCGACAGGGGGTTCAGCTTTCTTT. Residues: CASSPTSTGGSAFF.